One and the same sample provided the 24 T cell receptor beta chains below, sequenced in a study of identical twins. Via MiXCR, TCRdb re-called the 5' RACE reads, giving one row per CDR3 protein. Here the sample spans approximately 300,000 distinct CDR3 sequences, just under 9.5% being singletons. This same sample was also part of a study on yellow fever vaccine responses in identical twins.

Sequenced: CD8+ T cells sorted from blood. The receptor set was obtained from a woman younger than 35 in good health.

This clonotype was detected ten times or more. This chain connects TRBV5-1 to TRBJ1-1; D is ambiguous. V lost 1 base and J lost 1, with 5 bases in between. The CDR3 runs to 13 residues. The germline CDR1 and CDR2 sequences are SGHRS and YFSETQ. The CDR3 here is CASSLMGNTEAFF. CDR3 sequence (DNA): TGCGCCAGCAGCTTGATGGGGAACACTGAAGCTTTCTTT.

This clonotype was seen repeatedly, ten times or more. The rearrangement links TRBV6-6 to TRBJ2-5, with D unresolved. This CDR3 has 12 amino acids. Germline lookup yields CDR1 MNHNY and CDR2 SVGAGI (reference sequence). Trimming left V 10 bases short and J 5 bases short, with 14 bases between. In DNA, the CDR3 is TGTGCCACCCTGGACCCTCCGGAGACCCAGTACTTC. Residues: CATLDPPETQYF.

In this sample, this clonotype turned up many times. CDR3 sequence: CASSDDRDTGELFF. In DNA, the CDR3 is TGTGCCAGCAGTGACGACAGGGACACCGGGGAGCTGTTTTTT. The gene calls are TRBV6-4 and TRBJ2-2; 7 bases agree with TRBD1. CDR1 MRHNA and CDR2 SNTAGT come from the germline V gene. The V gene end was trimmed by 2 bases and the J gene end by 3 bases; junction bases not matched to a gene: 0. The length of the CDR3 is 14 residues.

Worth noting for this clonotype: At one boundary the junction diverges from the germline segment, which might be a read error. The gene calls are TRBV7-7 and TRBJ2-5, with D hard to call. The CDR3 has 14 residues. Germline CDR1 reads SSHAT; CDR2 reads FNYEAQ (reference sequence). The CDR3 sequence: CASSLVAHTGTQYF. The CDR3 bases are TGTGCTAGCAGCTTAGTGGCTCACACGGGGACCCAGTACTTC.

J is TRBJ1-1 and V is TRBV18; D call uncertain. The V gene's germline CDR1 is KGHSH and CDR2 LQKENI. The CDR3 extends over 13 amino acids. V lost 4 bases and J lost 7, with 13 bases in between. The CDR3 nucleotides are TGTGCCAGCTCACTGGACGGCTTGGATGAAGCTTTCTTT. This codes for CASSLDGLDEAFF.

This chain connects TRBV9 to TRBJ2-1; 7 bases line up with TRBD2. Trimming took 2 bases from V and 0 from J; bases not matched to a gene: 8. Germline V gives CDR1 SGDLS, CDR2 YYNGEE. This CDR3 region has 17 residues. The CDR3 here is CASSVLAVESSYNEQFF. CDR3 sequence (DNA): TGTGCCAGCAGCGTCCTAGCGGTAGAAAGCTCCTACAATGAGCAGTTCTTC.

This clonotype was seen only a few times. CDR3 in amino acids: CAIRIMVTQGSYEQYF. CDR3 bases: TGTGCCATCCGAATTATGGTAACTCAGGGTTCCTACGAGCAGTACTTC. The rearrangement joins TRBV10-3 to TRBJ2-7; weak D call: TRBD1 (5 bases). Germline V gene lookup returns CDR1 ENHRY and CDR2 SYGVKD. This CDR3 is 16 amino acids long. V was pared by 8 bases and J by 1 base, with 21 bases between.

The chain uses TRBV12-3 or TRBV12-4 and TRBJ1-2; TRBD1 is a possible D gene (5 bases). CDR3 length equals 12 residues. Trimming left V 5 bases short and J 4 bases short, with 8 bases between. As DNA, the CDR3 is TGTGCCAGCAGTGGGGACGGCTATGGCTACACCTTC. Translating it yields CASSGDGYGYTF.

This clonotype was counted between two and nine times. This chain links TRBV3-1 with TRBJ1-1, with 8 positions matching TRBD1. Germline V gene sequence: CDR1 LGHDT, CDR2 YNNKEL (reference sequence). The CDR3 contains 15 residues. The J segment lost 1 base and the V segment lost 1 base, leaving 2 bases of the junction unmatched. The CDR3 region is CASSQAGGWNTEAFF. The CDR3 DNA sequence: TGTGCCAGCAGCCAAGCAGGGGGCTGGAACACTGAAGCTTTCTTT. The full variable domain, in which reference TRBV3-1 and TRBJ1-1 provide the parts outside the CDR3, is DTAVSQTPKYLVTQMGNDKSIKCEQNLGHDTMYWYKQDSKKFLKIMFSYNNKELIINETVPNRFSPKSPDKAHLNLHINSLELGDSAVYFCASSQAGGWNTEAFFGQGTRLTVV.

This clonotype was detected only a few times. The chain couples TRBV4-3 to TRBJ2-1, with 8 bases identical to TRBD2. The CDR3 has 17 residues. V was pared by 0 bases and J by 3 bases, with 7 bases of the junction left unmatched. CDR1 and CDR2 from the germline V gene are LGHNA and YSLEER. CDR3 bases: TGCGCCAGCAGCCAAGAGGGAGCGGGAGCTTACTACAATGAGCAGTTCTTC. It encodes CASSQEGAGAYYNEQFF.

The V and J genes are TRBV28 and TRBJ2-3; D is perhaps TRBD1 (7 bases). The CDR3 has 16 residues. Germline-derived CDR1 and CDR2 are MDHEN and SYDVKM. V lost 6 bases and J lost 0, with 16 bases in between. CDR3 loop: CASREGADYSTDTQYF. The CDR3 nucleotides read TGTGCCAGCAGGGAGGGGGCAGACTATAGCACAGATACGCAGTATTTT.

This clonotype showed up many times. The J gene is TRBJ2-7, the V gene TRBV2; D not resolved. Germline V gene lookup returns CDR1 SNHLY and CDR2 FYNNEI. Deletions cut 2 bases from V and 2 bases from J, with 13 bases between. The CDR3 has 15 residues. In nucleotides, the CDR3 is TGTGCCAGCAGTGAATTAAACCCGGAACCCTACGAGCAGTACTTC. As protein: CASSELNPEPYEQYF.

The sample holds many counts of this clonotype. The chain has TRBV6-2 or TRBV6-3 and TRBJ2-7, with 10 positions matching TRBD1. Trimming at V came to 0 bases and at J to 3 bases, leaving 5 bases not matched to a gene. This CDR3 has 16 residues. Germline CDR1 and CDR2: MNHEY and SVGEGT. CDR3 amino acids: CASSYSKGTGDYEQYF. CDR3 nucleotide sequence: TGTGCCAGCAGTTACTCGAAGGGGACAGGGGACTACGAGCAGTACTTC.

The chain is built from TRBV7-9 and TRBJ1-1; D is perhaps TRBD1 (5 bases). CDR3 length equals 13 residues. Germline CDR1 and CDR2: SEHNR and FQNEAQ (reference sequence). The germline V and J ends were trimmed by 1 base and 11 bases, with 14 bases remaining between them. DNA of the CDR3: TGTGCCAGCAGCTTAGGACGGGGACCCGCGGCTTTCTTT. This translates into CASSLGRGPAAFF.

The table lists this clonotype with a few counts. The chain has TRBV7-9 and TRBJ2-1, with 14 bases identical to TRBD2. This CDR3 spans 17 amino acids. Trimming took 5 bases from V and 2 from J; bases not matched to a gene: 5. CDR1 is SEHNR, CDR2 FQNEAQ, per germline (reference sequence). CDR3 sequence (DNA): TGTGCCAGCAGCCTACCGACTAGCGGGGGGGCCTACAATGAGCAGTTCTTC. This encodes CASSLPTSGGAYNEQFF.

The rearrangement links TRBV6-5 to TRBJ1-2; a possible D gene is TRBD1 (6 bases). The CDR3 extends over 12 amino acids. The germline V and J ends were trimmed by 5 bases and 7 bases, with 11 bases remaining between them. Germline V CDR1 and CDR2: MNHEY, SVGAGI. CDR3 protein: CASSAYRVGYTF. CDR3 DNA: TGTGCCAGCAGTGCGTACAGGGTTGGCTACACCTTC.

This clonotype was observed at least ten times. Written as DNA, the CDR3 is TGCAGCGTCGCACCTCCGACGGGTTACGAGCAGTACTTC. Residues: CSVAPPTGYEQYF. The V and J genes are TRBV29-1 and TRBJ2-7; unclear D gene. Deletions cut 6 bases from V and 4 bases from J, with 16 bases between. The CDR3 has 13 amino acids. Germline V gene lookup returns CDR1 SQVTM and CDR2 ANQGSEA.

This clonotype was seen many times. This rearrangement joins TRBV29-1 to TRBJ2-1; either TRBD1 or TRBD2 may supply D (5 bases each). The V end was cut by 3 bases, the J end by 4 bases, with 28 bases between. Per germline, CDR1 SQVTM and CDR2 ANQGSEA. The CDR3 is made up of 19 amino acids. The CDR3 nucleotides read TGCAGCGTTGAGGGGGTTCGTCTCGCGACGACGGGGTTGTACAATGAGCAGTTCTTC. This gives the protein CSVEGVRLATTGLYNEQFF.

This clonotype was recorded many times. The chain uses TRBV14 and TRBJ2-1; D unclear. Trimming removed 4 bases from V and 4 bases from J, with 11 bases in between. This CDR3 has 14 amino acids. Looked up from germline, CDR1 is SGHDN and CDR2 is FVKESK. DNA of the CDR3: TGTGCCAGCAGCCTCCTTCGGAAGTACAATGAGCAGTTCTTC. Translated: CASSLLRKYNEQFF. Complete variable domain (other parts from reference TRBV14 and TRBJ2-1): EAGVTQFPSHSVIEKGQTVTLRCDPISGHDNLYWYRRVMGKEIKFLLHFVKESKQDESGMPNNRFLAERTGGTYSTLKVQPAELEDSGVYFCASSLLRKYNEQFFGPGTRLTVL.

This clonotype has at least ten counts. The chain carries TRBV12-3 or TRBV12-4 and TRBJ1-6; 8 nucleotides align to TRBD1. The junction had 9 bases not matched to a gene; V was cut back by 6 bases and J by 8 bases. This CDR3 is built from 15 residues. DNA of the CDR3: TGTGCCAGCAGGCTCGATCAGGGGGCAGATTCACCCCTCCACTTT. It specifies CASRLDQGADSPLHF.

V is TRBV29-1 and J is TRBJ2-1; possible D gene TRBD2, 7 bases. Trimming took 3 bases from V and 5 from J, leaving 14 bases between them. The germline V gene encodes CDR1 SQVTM and CDR2 ANQGSEA. This CDR3 comprises 14 residues. DNA for the CDR3: TGCAGCGTTGAGTCGGGGGGCCCCCACAATGAGCAGTTCTTC. Its protein is CSVESGGPHNEQFF.

Only a few counts were recorded for this clonotype. The genes are TRBV24-1 and TRBJ2-3; 9 bases fit TRBD2. The CDR3 is 18 residues long. The germline gives CDR1 KGHDR, CDR2 SFDVKD. V was clipped by 2 bases and J by 2 bases; unmatched bases: 10. The CDR3 DNA is TGTGCCACCAGTGATTCGGTCGGGCTAGCGGGACTCACAGATACGCAGTATTTT. It is translated as CATSDSVGLAGLTDTQYF.

The rearrangement links TRBV6-2 or TRBV6-3 to TRBJ2-7, with 10 bases identical to TRBD1. Germline CDR1 MNHEY, CDR2 SVGEGT. This CDR3 is built from 14 residues. Unmatched junction bases numbered 3, after V lost 5 bases and J lost 2 bases. As DNA, the CDR3 is TGTGCCAGCAGTAGGGACAGGGGAACCTACGAGCAGTACTTC. Translated, it gives CASSRDRGTYEQYF.

This clonotype was counted only a few times. J is TRBJ2-5 and V is TRBV7-8, with 8 positions matching TRBD2. V lost 5 bases, J lost 2 bases, and 10 bases stayed unmatched. The CDR3 covers 16 residues. Per germline, CDR1 SGHVS and CDR2 FQNEAQ. DNA of the CDR3: TGTGCCAGCAGCCCCCCCGGGAGGGACACTCAAGAGACCCAGTACTTC. Encoded protein: CASSPPGRDTQETQYF.